This is a list of T cell receptor beta chains from one sample in a study of post-analysis software for immune sequencing data. In TCRdb, the PCR reads were re-called with MiXCR into one record per CDR3 protein. The profile covers hundreds of thousands of distinct CDR3 sequences, with around 53% appearing a single time and 4.6% taken by the ten largest. Specimen: blood. These receptor sequences come from a girl aged 10-17 years with multiple sclerosis. Each CDR3 is given with its conserved first and last residue. The D gene is left open where the match is weak. Size is stated for part of the rows, as once, few or many counts, or as a class when the clone is expanded.

j_call v_call clone_size d_call cdr3_aa cdr3_nt
TRBJ2-5 TRBV20-1 NA TRBD2 CSANRLAGNQETQYF TGCAGTGCTAACCGACTAGCGGGGAACCAAGAGACCCAGTACTTC
TRBJ1-1 TRBV29-1 once TRBD1 CSVKPGGANTEAFF TGCAGCGTTAAACCAGGGGGCGCGAACACTGAAGCTTTCTTT
TRBJ1-2 TRBV5-8 few NA CASSFFQTNYGYTF TGTGCCAGCAGCTTTTTTCAGACTAACTATGGCTACACCTTC
TRBJ2-4 TRBV12-3/TRBV12-4 NA TRBD2 CASAPRGAGSKNVQYF TGTGCCAGCGCTCCCCGAGGAGCGGGATCCAAAAACGTTCAGTACTTC
TRBJ2-3 TRBV3-1 few TRBD1 CASSRTRTGIADTQYF TGTGCCAGCAGCCGAACCCGGACAGGGATAGCAGATACGCAGTATTTT
TRBJ2-1 TRBV3-1 NA TRBD2 CASSQSGSGAYNEQFF TGTGCCAGCAGCCAAAGCGGGAGTGGGGCCTACAATGAGCAGTTCTTC
TRBJ2-7 TRBV3-1 NA TRBD2 CASSRGGTSGRVYEQYF TGTGCCAGCAGCCGAGGAGGGACTAGCGGGAGGGTCTACGAGCAGTACTTC
TRBJ1-2 TRBV12-5 NA NA CASGPDRPGTSNYGYTF TGTGCTAGTGGTCCCGACCGCCCAGGGACGTCTAACTATGGCTACACCTTC
TRBJ2-5 TRBV5-1 few NA CASSHTGDFKETQYF TGCGCCAGCAGCCACACCGGGGACTTTAAAGAGACCCAGTACTTC
TRBJ1-4 TRBV6-1 NA NA CASSQTGREKLFF TGTGCCAGCAGCCAAACAGGGCGTGAAAAACTGTTTTTT
TRBJ1-6 TRBV20-1 NA NA CSARAPAEGTGSPLHF TGCAGTGCTAGAGCCCCAGCGGAAGGGACGGGATCACCCCTCCACTTT
TRBJ2-5 TRBV29-1 NA NA CSVSAGVQETQYF TGCAGCGTCTCGGCAGGGGTCCAAGAGACCCAGTACTTC
TRBJ2-1 TRBV5-6 NA TRBD2 CASSLAGSGGARNEQFF TGTGCCAGCAGCTTGGCGGGTAGCGGGGGCGCGAGGAATGAGCAGTTCTTC
TRBJ2-1 TRBV7-9 NA TRBD2 CASSLTSAHEQFF TGTGCCAGCAGCCTTACTAGCGCCCATGAGCAGTTCTTC
TRBJ2-1 TRBV20-1 NA TRBD2 CSAAAAGVYNEQFF TGCAGTGCCGCAGCGGCGGGAGTTTACAATGAGCAGTTCTTC
TRBJ2-6 TRBV10-3 NA NA CAISRLAGSHSSGANVLTF TGTGCCATCAGTAGGCTGGCCGGGAGCCATTCTTCTGGGGCCAACGTCCTGACTTTC
TRBJ1-5 TRBV12-5 NA NA CASGLVPLFGRGYSNQPQHF TGTGCTAGTGGTTTGGTCCCCCTTTTCGGCCGGGGATATAGCAATCAGCCCCAGCATTTT
TRBJ2-4 TRBV3-1 NA TRBD2 CASSQIPRLAGDLAKNIQYF TGTGCCAGCAGCCAGATTCCGAGACTAGCGGGGGACCTAGCCAAAAACATTCAGTACTTC
TRBJ2-7 TRBV12-3/TRBV12-4 NA TRBD1 CASQQGSYNEQYF TGTGCCAGCCAACAGGGGAGCTACAATGAGCAGTACTTC
TRBJ2-7 TRBV29-1 few NA CSVAVVLSYEQYF TGCAGCGTTGCTGTTGTCCTGTCCTACGAGCAGTACTTC
TRBJ2-3 TRBV5-5 few TRBD2 CASSSGTSAPTQYF TGTGCCAGCAGCTCCGGGACTAGCGCCCCAACGCAGTATTTT
TRBJ2-3 TRBV2 NA NA CATHETTRTDTQYF TGTGCCACCCACGAGACTACCCGCACAGATACGCAGTATTTT
TRBJ2-5 TRBV19 NA TRBD1 CASSIENRGQTQYF TGTGCTAGTAGTATTGAGAACAGGGGACAGACCCAGTACTTC
TRBJ1-5 TRBV20-1 once NA CSARDLAGINQPQHF TGCAGTGCTAGAGATTTGGCAGGGATAAATCAGCCCCAGCATTTT
TRBJ2-7 TRBV29-1 few TRBD1 CSVEEGQGIYEQYF TGCAGCGTTGAAGAGGGACAGGGGATCTACGAGCAGTACTTC
TRBJ1-1 TRBV5-1 NA NA CASSVSVGKNTEAFF TGCGCCAGCAGCGTAAGCGTGGGGAAGAACACTGAAGCTTTCTTT
TRBJ1-6 TRBV7-2 NA NA CASSLAGGFSPLHF TGTGCCAGCAGCTTAGCCGGGGGATTCTCACCCCTCCACTTT
TRBJ2-3 TRBV20-1 NA TRBD2 CSARYLAGHTDTQYF TGCAGTGCTAGATACCTAGCGGGACACACAGATACGCAGTATTTT
TRBJ2-7 TRBV20-1 NA TRBD2 CSALSGSTSYEQYF TGCAGTGCCCTTAGCGGGAGTACCTCCTACGAGCAGTACTTC
TRBJ2-7 TRBV5-1 NA NA CASSLTMPYEQYF TGCGCCAGCAGCCTCACGATGCCCTACGAGCAGTACTTC
TRBJ2-7 TRBV7-9 few TRBD1 CASSSDRAEQYF TGTGCCAGCAGCTCGGACAGGGCCGAGCAGTACTTC
TRBJ2-7 TRBV28 NA NA CASSLGQPYYEQYF TGTGCCAGCAGTTTAGGACAGCCCTACTACGAGCAGTACTTC
TRBJ2-1 TRBV6-1 few NA CASSGSGRNYNEQFF TGTGCCAGCAGCGGGTCGGGGCGGAATTACAATGAGCAGTTCTTC
TRBJ2-1 TRBV20-1 NA TRBD2 CSARFSSGGLGANNEQFF TGCAGTGCTAGATTCTCCTCGGGGGGACTAGGTGCCAACAATGAGCAGTTCTTC
TRBJ2-5 TRBV7-9 NA NA CASSSTGNPETQYF TGTGCCAGCAGTTCTACTGGGAACCCAGAGACCCAGTACTTC
TRBJ1-6 TRBV12-5 NA NA CALRAADYNSPLHF TGTGCCCTTCGGGCAGCCGATTATAATTCACCCCTCCACTTT
TRBJ2-7 TRBV20-1 NA TRBD2 CSARVLTSHNEQYF TGCAGTGCTAGAGTCCTGACTAGCCACAATGAGCAGTACTTC
TRBJ2-7 TRBV15 NA NA CATSRDLQGISYEQYF TGTGCCACCAGCAGAGATCTACAGGGCATTTCCTACGAGCAGTACTTC
TRBJ2-7 TRBV6-5 NA NA CASSYAPGQSAYEQYF TGTGCCAGCAGCTACGCTCCAGGACAGTCTGCCTACGAGCAGTACTTC
TRBJ2-3 TRBV6-5 once TRBD1 CASSYSGQGARATQYF TGTGCCAGCAGTTACTCGGGACAGGGGGCGCGGGCGACGCAGTATTTT
TRBJ2-7 TRBV20-1 few NA CSARGQGLYEQYF TGCAGTGCTAGGGGTCAGGGACTGTACGAGCAGTACTTC
TRBJ2-4 TRBV5-1 NA NA CASSLKGQENIQYF TGCGCCAGCAGCTTGAAGGGCCAGGAAAACATTCAGTACTTC
TRBJ2-5 TRBV5-1 NA TRBD2 CASSLSGRDQETQYF TGCGCCAGCAGCTTGAGCGGGAGGGACCAAGAGACCCAGTACTTC
TRBJ2-1 TRBV5-1 NA TRBD2 CASSLAGLAYNEQFF TGCGCCAGCAGCTTGGCTGGACTAGCATACAATGAGCAGTTCTTC
TRBJ2-1 TRBV7-2 NA TRBD1 CASSPRQGRDEQFF TGTGCCAGTAGCCCCAGACAGGGTAGAGATGAGCAGTTCTTC
TRBJ1-2 TRBV5-1 few TRBD1 CASSPGQGRADGYTF TGCGCCAGCAGCCCCGGACAGGGGCGTGCGGATGGCTACACCTTC
TRBJ2-5 TRBV7-3 NA NA CASSLTLGPQETQYF TGTGCCAGCAGCCTTACCCTCGGGCCCCAAGAGACCCAGTACTTC
TRBJ2-1 TRBV28 NA TRBD2 CASSSTGTRPYNEQFF TGTGCCAGCAGCTCAACCGGGACTAGGCCCTACAATGAGCAGTTCTTC
TRBJ1-1 TRBV7-2 few NA CASSPEWRGLVDTEAFF TGTGCCAGCAGCCCGGAGTGGAGGGGCCTTGTGGATACTGAAGCTTTCTTT
TRBJ2-5 TRBV20-1 few TRBD1 CSARKDRAQETQYF TGCAGTGCTAGAAAGGACAGGGCCCAAGAGACCCAGTACTTC
TRBJ2-1 TRBV28 few TRBD1 CASSFYRGRSSYNEQFF TGTGCCAGCAGTTTTTACAGGGGGCGGAGCTCCTACAATGAGCAGTTCTTC
TRBJ2-1 TRBV7-3 NA TRBD1 CASSLTPGTGASIEQFF TGTGCCAGCAGCTTAACTCCCGGGACAGGGGCCTCAATTGAACAGTTCTTC
TRBJ2-5 TRBV7-2 few NA CASSFLGEETQYF TGTGCCAGCAGCTTTTTGGGAGAAGAGACCCAGTACTTC
TRBJ2-5 TRBV5-1 NA NA CASSPRWGGEETQYF TGCGCCAGCAGCCCCAGGTGGGGGGGCGAAGAGACCCAGTACTTC
TRBJ2-1 TRBV7-2 NA TRBD1 CASSSVTGGLTPYNEQFF TGTGCCAGCAGCTCTGTGACAGGGGGCCTGACCCCCTACAATGAGCAGTTCTTC
TRBJ2-7 TRBV10-3 NA NA CAISRLGVTEQYF TGTGCCATCAGCCGCCTGGGGGTTACCGAGCAGTACTTC
TRBJ1-1 TRBV20-1 NA NA CSARDRGRGNTEAFF TGCAGTGCTAGAGACCGGGGGCGCGGGAACACTGAAGCTTTCTTT
TRBJ1-2 TRBV28 NA NA CASSLSLSGSGGYTF TGTGCCAGCAGTTTATCCCTCTCGGGCAGCGGCGGCTACACCTTC
TRBJ1-1 TRBV29-1 NA NA CSVPGPNTEAFF TGCAGCGTCCCGGGGCCGAACACTGAAGCTTTCTTT
TRBJ2-7 TRBV5-4 once TRBD1 CASSLLGTGRPYEQYF TGTGCCAGCAGCTTACTTGGGACAGGGAGGCCCTACGAGCAGTACTTC